Below are 4 T cell receptor beta chains sequenced from a single sample in a study of cytomegalovirus exposure and HLA in healthy donors. The PCR employed 60 Vbeta primers together with 13 Jbeta primers. Sequenced by immunoSEQ multiplex PCR; TCRdb stores in-frame clones only, minus some. The sample holds under 110,000 clones, less than 80% seen once. The sequenced sample consisted of PBMCs. The receptors were gathered from a middle-aged man in good health and CMV-seronegative.

The J gene is TRBJ1-6, the V gene TRBV28, with a tentative D call TRBD1 (5 bases). This CDR3 comprises 18 residues. Germline assignment: CDR1 MDHEN and CDR2 SYDVKM. With 3 bases removed from V and 4 bases from J, the gap between germline ends came to 19 bases. In DNA, the CDR3 is TGTGCCAGCAGTTTTGGTAGTAAGGGGCTTGCGTATAATTCACCCCTCCACTTT. Its translation: CASSFGSKGLAYNSPLHF.

The genes are TRBV2 and TRBJ2-3; TRBD2 aligns across 14 bases. The CDR3 consists of 15 residues. Germline V CDR1 and CDR2: SNHLY, FYNNEI. J gave up 6 bases and V 7 bases, and 6 bases lay outside the gene matches. Written as DNA, the CDR3 is TGTGCCAGCATGAAAAGGACTAGCGGGGGGGATACGCAGTATTTT. As protein: CASMKRTSGGDTQYF.

The chain couples TRBV13 to TRBJ1-2; 8 nucleotides agree with TRBD1. Germline V lookup: CDR1 PRHDT, CDR2 FYEKMQ (reference sequence). V shed 3 bases, J shed 4 bases, and the junction held 4 bases outside the gene matches. The CDR3 contains 14 residues. The CDR3 bases are TGTGCCAGCAGCTTCCGGACAGGGAGCTATGGCTACACCTTC. This encodes CASSFRTGSYGYTF.

The chain links TRBV10-3 to TRBJ2-1, with D perhaps TRBD1 (5 bases). The CDR3 spans 14 residues. Trimming pared 6 bases from V and 0 bases from J, leaving 9 bases between. The germline V gene has CDR1 ENHRY and CDR2 SYGVKD. CDR3 nucleotide sequence: TGTGCCATCAGACCTGACAGCTCCTACAATGAGCAGTTCTTC. Encoded protein: CAIRPDSSYNEQFF.